These 14 T cell receptor beta chains share one sample of origin, sequenced in a study of blood T cell repertoires in COVID-19. The method was immunoSEQ multiplex PCR; TCRdb's version includes in-frame clones alone and lacks a portion of them. The sample lists 210,000 or so clones; approximately 80% were seen once. The specimen sequenced was PBMCs or T cells enriched from blood (not recorded which). These receptors originate from a man between 25 and 39 years old with acute COVID-19.

The chain carries TRBV5-1 and TRBJ2-3, with TRBD2 matching over 10 bases. Trimming at V came to 2 bases and at J to 2 bases, leaving 5 bases not matched to a gene. Germline V gene sequence: CDR1 SGHRS, CDR2 YFSETQ. This CDR3 contains 16 residues. The CDR3 here is CASSLLAGGVTDTQYF. CDR3 sequence (DNA): TGCGCCAGCAGCTTATTAGCGGGGGGAGTCACAGATACGCAGTATTTT.

V gene TRBV5-5 combines with J gene TRBJ1-5; 7 positions agree with TRBD1. Trimming cost V 3 bases and J 6 bases; bases outside gene matches: 9. CDR1 and CDR2 from the germline V gene are SGHKS and YYEKEE (reference sequence). The CDR3 extends over 15 amino acids. The CDR3 DNA reads as TGTGCCAGCAGCTCCTGGGACAGTCTAATTCAGCCCCAGCATTTT. This encodes CASSSWDSLIQPQHF.

This sequence joins TRBV20-1 and TRBJ2-1; TRBD2 agrees at 8 bases. This CDR3 is 15 amino acids long. Germline V gives CDR1 DFQATT, CDR2 SNEGSKA (reference sequence). The J segment lost 0 bases and the V segment lost 3 bases, leaving 4 bases of the junction unmatched. Here the CDR3 reads CSASLRGASYNEQFF. CDR3 nucleotides: TGCAGTGCTAGTCTGCGGGGGGCCTCCTACAATGAGCAGTTCTTC.

The genes are TRBV4-1 and TRBJ1-1; TRBD1 might be the D (6 bases). CDR3 length equals 15 residues. V lost 0 bases, J lost 4 bases, and 12 bases lay in between. CDR1 and CDR2 (germline): MGHRA, YSYEKL. CDR3 nucleotide sequence: TGCGCCAGCAGCCAAGAGGGGAACAGGGCCACTGAAGCTTTCTTT. Its translation: CASSQEGNRATEAFF.

V usage is TRBV2 and J usage is TRBJ1-2, with 9 bases lining up with TRBD1. Germline V gene lookup returns CDR1 SNHLY and CDR2 FYNNEI. V lost 6 bases and J lost 1; bases outside the gene matches: 3. There are 14 residues in the CDR3. The CDR3 coding sequence is TGTGCCAGCAGCGCGGGACAGGGTAACTATGGCTACACCTTC. This codes for CASSAGQGNYGYTF.

The chain links TRBV3-1 (or the pseudogene TRBV3-2) to TRBJ2-7; D gene uncertain. In germline, CDR1 is LGHDT, CDR2 YNNKEL (reference sequence). The V and J ends lost 0 bases and 2 bases respectively, with 11 bases between them. This CDR3 is built from 15 residues. The CDR3 region has the DNA TGTGCCAGCAGCCAAGATGCCCTCTACCCCTACGAGCAGTACTTC. It translates to CASSQDALYPYEQYF.

This clone has just a few counts. The V and J genes are TRBV7-9 and TRBJ2-7; 7 bases agree with TRBD1. The CDR3 runs 13 residues. Per germline, CDR1 SEHNR and CDR2 FQNEAQ (reference sequence). V shed 5 bases, J shed 2 bases, and the junction held 3 bases outside the gene matches. As DNA, the CDR3 is TGTGCCAGCAGCGACAGGGCCGCCTACGAGCAGTACTTC. Encoded protein: CASSDRAAYEQYF.

This rearrangement joins TRBV11-2 to TRBJ1-2; D is unclear. With 4 bases removed from V and 1 base from J, the gap between germline ends came to 13 bases. The CDR3 is 15 amino acids. The V gene's germline CDR1 is SGHAT and CDR2 FQNNGV. The chain's CDR3 is CASSSRSENNYGYTF. The DNA of the CDR3 is TGTGCCAGCAGCTCCAGATCGGAGAATAACTATGGCTACACCTTC.

The chain is built from TRBV5-3 and TRBJ1-5; the D is unclear. TRBV5-3 is an ORF, with its function uncertain. The ends were cut back, 3 bases at V and 7 bases at J, with 11 bases in the middle. CDR3 size: 13 residues. CDR3 bases: TGTGCCAGAAGCTATGCCGCGGGGCAGCCCCAGCATTTT. It translates to CARSYAAGQPQHF.

The genes are TRBV24-1 and TRBJ2-7, with TRBD1 as a possible D gene (6 bases). Germline lookup yields CDR1 KGHDR and CDR2 SFDVKD. This CDR3 region has 16 residues. V shed 12 bases and J shed 2 bases, with 25 bases lying between them. This CDR3 is CAPFSMRAGATYEQYF. In DNA, the CDR3 is TGTGCCCCGTTCTCAATGAGGGCAGGGGCCACCTACGAGCAGTACTTC.

This chain connects TRBV11-2 to TRBJ1-5; 7 nucleotides align to TRBD1. Germline V gene lookup returns CDR1 SGHAT and CDR2 FQNNGV. The length of the CDR3 is 14 residues. V was clipped by 4 bases and J by 4 bases; unmatched bases: 4. Written as DNA, the CDR3 is TGTGCCAGCAGCTCGACAGGGTTAAATCAGCCCCAGCATTTT. Encoded protein: CASSSTGLNQPQHF.

The chain recombines TRBV5-1 with TRBJ1-2, with D tentatively TRBD1 (5 bases). Trimming took 0 bases from V and 3 from J, leaving 12 bases between them. The V gene's germline CDR1 is SGHRS and CDR2 YFSETQ. The CDR3 consists of 15 residues. CDR3 nucleotide sequence: TGCGCCAGCAGCTTGGAGGGACTGACTTACTATGGCTACACCTTC. Its protein product is CASSLEGLTYYGYTF.

This clone was picked up many times. Other DNA sequences in this sample translate to the same CDR3. This chain joins TRBV7-2 and TRBJ1-5; 8 bases fit TRBD1. Germline CDR1 and CDR2: SGHTA and FQGNSA. Losses at the gene ends were 5 bases for V and 2 bases for J; bases not matched to a gene: 2. The CDR3 loop spans 14 amino acids. The CDR3 region is CASSPTGGNQPQHF. DNA for the CDR3: TGTGCCAGCAGCCCGACAGGGGGCAATCAGCCCCAGCATTTT.

This sequence joins TRBV9 and TRBJ1-3; D gene ambiguous. This CDR3 comprises 16 residues. Per germline, CDR1 SGDLS and CDR2 YYNGEE. V lost 0 bases and J 3 bases, leaving 13 bases between the germline ends. The CDR3 protein is CASSVDVGDNGNTIYF. In DNA form, the CDR3 reads TGTGCCAGCAGCGTAGACGTGGGAGACAATGGAAACACCATATATTTT.